These 27 T cell receptor beta chains came from one sample sequenced in a study of blood T cells in healthy people across ages. The second PCR ran about 6 to 12 cycles with a sample-barcoded 5' primer and J-beta primers. TCRdb reanalysed the 5' RACE reads using MiXCR and keeps one entry per CDR3 protein. The sample records some 900,000 distinct CDR3 sequences, about 48% being singletons. The sequencing sample was made of blood. The source of these receptors is a man younger than 45 in good health.

Only a few counts were recorded for this clonotype. This chain connects TRBV9 to TRBJ2-2; D is unresolved. This CDR3 is 15 amino acids long. V was pared by 1 base and J by 1 base, with 8 bases between. CDR1 SGDLS and CDR2 YYNGEE come from the germline V gene. Here the CDR3 reads CASSVSSLNTGELFF. The CDR3 coding sequence is TGTGCCAGCAGCGTATCGAGTTTGAACACCGGGGAGCTGTTTTTT.

The rearrangement joins TRBV4-2 to TRBJ2-7, with 11 bases fitting TRBD2. The CDR3 length is 12 residues. The trim removed 5 bases at V and 12 bases at J, leaving 6 bases unmatched. CDR1 and CDR2 (germline): LGHNA, YNFKEQ. The CDR3 protein is CASSSSGGPLYF. DNA of the CDR3: TGTGCCAGCAGCTCTAGCGGGGGGCCTCTGTACTTC.

Note on this clonotype: A read error is possible here, since a much larger clone lies one base away. CDR3 residues: CSVGSDSSIADTRYF. CDR3 nucleotide sequence: TGCAGCGTCGGATCCGACTCTTCGATCGCAGATACGCGGTATTTT. The chain recombines TRBV29-1 with TRBJ2-3; D is ambiguous. Germline V gene lookup returns CDR1 SQVTM and CDR2 ANQGSEA. This CDR3 has 15 residues.

The chain uses TRBV9 and TRBJ2-4; the D gene is possibly TRBD2 (6 bases). TRBJ2-7 explains the end of the DNA better; the J call may be wrong. CDR3 length: 15 residues. CDR1 is SGDLS and CDR2 is YYNGEE in the germline V gene. The CDR3, as DNA: TGTGCCAGCAGCGTATTCACGGGAGTGAATGACGAGCAGTACTTC. It encodes CASSVFTGVNDEQYF.

The chain employs TRBV7-2 and TRBJ2-7; 7 positions match TRBD2. V lost 4 bases and J lost 0; bases outside the gene matches: 3. This CDR3 is 14 amino acids long. Germline CDR1 SGHTA, CDR2 FQGNSA. The DNA of the CDR3 is TGTGCCAGCAGCTATCAGCGGGACTCCTACGAGCAGTACTTC. Residues: CASSYQRDSYEQYF. Based on the CDR3 plus reference TRBV7-2 and TRBJ2-7, the full variable domain is GAGVSQSPSNKVTEKGKDVELRCDPISGHTALYWYRQSLGQGLEFLIYFQGNSAPDKSGLPSDRFSAERTGGSVSTLTIQRTQQEDSAVYLCASSYQRDSYEQYFGPGTRLTVT.

This chain links TRBV11-2 with TRBJ2-1; tentative D call: TRBD2 (6 bases). The CDR3 has 18 residues. Germline CDR1 reads SGHAT; CDR2 reads FQNNGV. Trimming cost V 7 bases and J 5 bases, with 27 bases left between them. CDR3 protein: CASTLHMEGRSTNNEQFF. The CDR3 bases are TGTGCCAGCACCCTCCATATGGAGGGGAGATCGACGAACAATGAGCAGTTCTTC.

V and J are TRBV3-1 and TRBJ2-1; no definite D call. The germline V and J ends were trimmed by 5 bases and 5 bases, with 19 bases remaining between them. The CDR3 loop spans 16 amino acids. Germline lookup yields CDR1 LGHDT and CDR2 YNNKEL (reference sequence). In DNA form, the CDR3 reads TGTGCCAGCAGCTCACAAGAAGGACCGAAGCACAATGAGCAGTTCTTC. It is translated as CASSSQEGPKHNEQFF.

V usage is TRBV5-1 and J usage is TRBJ2-3; D ambiguous. Germline values: CDR1 SGHRS, CDR2 YFSETQ. The germline V and J ends were trimmed by 1 base and 2 bases, with 5 bases remaining between them. This CDR3 comprises 13 residues. The CDR3 nucleotides are TGCGCCAGCAGCTTGCAGATCACAGATACGCAGTATTTT. Residues: CASSLQITDTQYF.

The CDR3 is CASSRLLDRAGYTF. The CDR3 DNA sequence: TGTGCCAGCAGTAGGCTACTGGACAGGGCTGGCTACACCTTC. The chain recombines TRBV6-5 with TRBJ1-2; 8 positions match TRBD1. After removal of 5 bases from V and 7 bases from J, the junction contained 9 bases not matched to a gene. Per the germline V gene, CDR1 is MNHEY and CDR2 is SVGAGI. This CDR3 has 14 amino acids.

This clonotype was seen more than once but under ten times. The chain recombines TRBV6-1 with TRBJ2-7; D ambiguous. Germline CDR1 and CDR2: MNHNS and SASEGT. This CDR3 contains 12 residues. V was shortened by 3 bases and J by 3 bases, with 6 bases between the two germline ends. CDR3 region: CASSEWSYEQYF. The CDR3 bases are TGTGCCAGCAGTGAGTGGAGCTACGAGCAGTACTTC.

The gene calls are TRBV6-6 and TRBJ2-1; either TRBD1 or TRBD2 may supply D (5 bases each). The germline gives CDR1 MNHNY, CDR2 SVGAGI (reference sequence). This CDR3 region has 12 residues. With 3 bases removed from V and 9 bases from J, the gap between germline ends came to 9 bases. CDR3 nucleotide sequence: TGTGCCAGCAGTTATGGGGGATTTGAGCAGTTCTTC. Its translation is CASSYGGFEQFF.

The chain uses TRBV3-1 and TRBJ1-1, with no clear D. Germline V CDR1 and CDR2: LGHDT, YNNKEL (reference sequence). Trimming removed 3 bases from V and 4 bases from J, with 18 bases in between. The CDR3 has 16 amino acids. CDR3 sequence reads: CASSQSSPLSATEAFF. In DNA, the CDR3 is TGTGCCAGCAGCCAGTCCTCGCCCCTCAGTGCCACTGAAGCTTTCTTT.

This chain links TRBV7-9 with TRBJ2-3; D may correspond to TRBD1 or TRBD2 (6 bases each). Germline-derived CDR1 and CDR2 are SEHNR and FQNEAQ (reference sequence). V was trimmed by 0 bases and J by 2 bases, leaving 18 bases between them. There are 18 residues in the CDR3. The CDR3 loop reads CASSLAYGMGGHTDTQYF. In DNA form, the CDR3 reads TGTGCCAGCAGCTTAGCTTATGGTATGGGGGGCCACACAGATACGCAGTATTTT.

This clonotype has a handful of counts. The rearrangement links TRBV20-1 to TRBJ2-1; possibly TRBD2 for D (6 bases). The CDR3 loop spans 12 amino acids. Germline V gene data show CDR1 as DFQATT and CDR2 as SNEGSKA (reference sequence). CDR3 nucleotide sequence: TGCAGCCGGGACTCGAGGAACAATGAGCAGTTCTTC. Its protein product is CSRDSRNNEQFF.

The V call is TRBV24-1, the J call TRBJ2-1; no reliable D call. Trimming stripped 5 bases from V and 1 base from J, with 5 bases between. This CDR3 spans 13 amino acids. Looked up from germline, CDR1 is KGHDR and CDR2 is SFDVKD. CDR3 sequence: CATSAISYNEQFF. CDR3 nucleotides: TGTGCCACCAGTGCGATTTCCTACAATGAGCAGTTCTTC.

This clonotype turned up a few times. The V call is TRBV11-2, the J call TRBJ1-2; no definite D call. The CDR3 spans 14 residues. V was pared by 0 bases and J by 3 bases, with 8 bases between. In germline, CDR1 is SGHAT, CDR2 FQNNGV. The CDR3 sequence is CASSLDWTDYGYTF. In nucleotides, the CDR3 is TGTGCCAGCAGCTTAGACTGGACGGACTATGGCTACACCTTC.

This rearrangement joins TRBV6-1 to TRBJ1-4; no definite D call. The V gene lost 0 bases and the J gene lost 7 bases, with 12 bases spanning the gap. Germline V gene sequence: CDR1 MNHNS, CDR2 SASEGT. This CDR3 is 15 amino acids long. CDR3 nucleotide sequence: TGTGCCAGCAGTGAAGCGGGCGGCCGAGTTGAAAAACTGTTTTTT. It yields the protein CASSEAGGRVEKLFF.

CDR3 loop: CSARGRDRGSYEQYF. CDR3 sequence (DNA): TGCAGTGCTCGAGGCCGGGACAGGGGCTCCTACGAGCAGTACTTC. The chain couples TRBV20-1 to TRBJ2-7; 10 bases fit TRBD1. The germline gives CDR1 DFQATT, CDR2 SNEGSKA (reference sequence). Trimming took 5 bases from V and 0 from J; bases not matched to a gene: 7. This CDR3 region has 15 residues.

This clonotype was seen more than once but under ten times. The chain is built from TRBV5-1 and TRBJ2-7; the D call may be TRBD1 or TRBD2 (5 bases each). V lost 0 bases and J lost 5, with 9 bases in between. This CDR3 has 13 residues. Germline loops: CDR1 SGHRS, CDR2 YFSETQ. The CDR3 sequence: CASSLAGAHEQYF. In nucleotides, the CDR3 is TGCGCCAGCAGCTTGGCCGGGGCCCACGAGCAGTACTTC. The full variable domain, its missing parts supplied by reference TRBV5-1 and TRBJ2-7, is KAGVTQTPRYLIKTRGQQVTLSCSPISGHRSVSWYQQTPGQGLQFLFEYFSETQRNKGNFPGRFSGRQFSNSRSEMNVSTLELGDSALYLCASSLAGAHEQYFGPGTRLTVT.

This clonotype was found many times. The chain combines TRBV6-5 with TRBJ2-3; TRBD2 aligns across 9 bases. Germline values: CDR1 MNHEY, CDR2 SVGAGI. The CDR3 spans 15 residues. V was clipped by 6 bases and J by 0 bases; unmatched bases: 4. CDR3 protein: CASRILAGSTDTQYF. CDR3 nucleotides: TGTGCCAGCAGAATCCTAGCGGGGAGCACAGATACGCAGTATTTT.

This clonotype turned up a few times. V and J are TRBV24-1 and TRBJ2-6; 8 bases align to TRBD2. Trimming removed 0 bases from V and 2 bases from J; junction bases left unmatched: 11. The CDR3 spans 20 residues. Germline assignment: CDR1 KGHDR and CDR2 SFDVKD. CDR3 amino acids: CATSDLREGLICPGANVLTF. CDR3 DNA sequence: TGTGCCACCAGTGATTTGCGGGAGGGTCTAATCTGTCCTGGGGCCAACGTCCTGACTTTC.

The chain combines TRBV7-6 with TRBJ1-4; 9 bases are shared with TRBD1. The CDR3 extends over 16 amino acids. The germline V gene encodes CDR1 SGHVS and CDR2 FNYEAQ. Trimming took 0 bases from V and 2 from J; bases not matched to a gene: 1. The CDR3 nucleotides read TGTGCCAGCAGCTTAGCGGGGACAGGGACTAATGAAAAACTGTTTTTT. The encoded protein is CASSLAGTGTNEKLFF. The full variable domain, with the rest looked up from reference TRBV7-6 and TRBJ1-4, is GAGVSQSPRYKVTKRGQDVALRCDPISGHVSLYWYRQALGQGPEFLTYFNYEAQQDKSGLPNDRFSAERPEGSISTLTIQRTEQRDSAMYRCASSLAGTGTNEKLFFGSGTQLSVL.

This clonotype showed up just a few times. V is TRBV6-5 and J is TRBJ2-3, with D perhaps matching TRBD1 (6 bases). The CDR3 loop spans 15 amino acids. Germline V gene data show CDR1 as MNHEY and CDR2 as SVGAGI. The ends were cut back, 7 bases at V and 2 bases at J, with 16 bases in the middle. CDR3 sequence (DNA): TGTGCCAGCATGGTCGGACAGTCTTACACAGATACGCAGTATTTT. Its translation is CASMVGQSYTDTQYF.

The J gene is TRBJ2-7, the V gene TRBV5-1; D uncertain. Germline V gives CDR1 SGHRS, CDR2 YFSETQ. This CDR3 is 13 amino acids long. The V end was cut by 3 bases, the J end by 3 bases, with 10 bases between. CDR3 in amino acids: CASSWASDYEQYF. The CDR3 region has the DNA TGCGCCAGCAGCTGGGCCAGTGACTACGAGCAGTACTTC.

There are a few counts of this clonotype. The genes are TRBV12-3 or TRBV12-4 and TRBJ2-3; 7 bases are shared with TRBD1. The CDR3 runs 16 residues. The ends lost 0 bases at V and 11 bases at J; junction bases unmatched: 14. The chain's CDR3 is CASSLAEELIGDRQYF. The CDR3, as DNA: TGTGCCAGCAGTTTAGCGGAGGAACTAATTGGGGACAGGCAGTATTTT.

This chain connects TRBV28 to TRBJ2-7; D is perhaps TRBD1 or TRBD2 (6 bases each). CDR1 is MDHEN, CDR2 SYDVKM, per germline. The CDR3 runs 14 residues. The V end was cut by 3 bases, the J end by 3 bases, with 12 bases between. In nucleotides, the CDR3 is TGTGCCAGCAGTTTGGGGGGCGATCTCTACGAGCAGTACTTC. As protein: CASSLGGDLYEQYF.

This chain connects TRBV4-1 to TRBJ1-1, with 8 bases aligning to TRBD1. J lost 10 bases, V lost 1 base, and 14 bases had no gene match. Germline V gene sequence: CDR1 MGHRA, CDR2 YSYEKL. The CDR3 length is 16 residues. The CDR3 DNA is TGCGCCAGCAGCCAAGGATTGCTCGGACAGGGTTTAGGAGCTTTCTTT. Translation gives CASSQGLLGQGLGAFF.